Listed here are 21 T cell receptor beta chains from one sample, sequenced in a study of OX40 agonist ivuxolimab in advanced cancers. Assay used: immunoSEQ multiplex PCR; TCRdb lists only in-frame clones, some missing. The table records approximately 76,000 clones, roughly 85% of them present only once. The sequencing used CD4+ or CD8+ T cells sorted from blood, collected in a trial of the OX40 agonist ivuxolimab. The receptors come from an adult with an advanced solid tumor such as melanoma, head and neck, liver or kidney cancer.

The chain links TRBV9 to TRBJ2-7; 7 bases are a match to TRBD1. The germline CDR1 and CDR2 sequences are SGDLS and YYNGEE. V trimming: 2 bases; J trimming: 1 base; junction bases outside the gene matches: 6. The CDR3 contains 15 residues. The CDR3 region has the DNA TGTGCCAGCAGCGTCCAGGGGGTAGGGTCCTACGAGCAGTACTTC. Residues: CASSVQGVGSYEQYF.

The chain couples TRBV7-2 to TRBJ1-2; D is uncertain. The CDR3 has 12 amino acids. V lost 7 bases and J 7 bases, leaving 13 bases between the germline ends. Per the germline V gene, CDR1 is SGHTA and CDR2 is FQGNSA. This CDR3 is CASTHDVGGYTF. In DNA, the CDR3 is TGTGCCAGCACCCACGACGTCGGTGGCTACACCTTC.

Points on this clone: The sample holds other DNA sequences that translate to the same CDR3. The V gene is TRBV29-1, the J gene TRBJ1-6; 9 bases agree with TRBD1. V was pared by 8 bases and J by 7 bases, with 6 bases of the junction left unmatched. CDR1 and CDR2 (germline): SQVTM, ANQGSEA. There are 13 residues in the CDR3. The DNA of the CDR3 is TGCAGCATCCGGACAGGGGTGAATTCACCCCTCCACTTT. Its translation: CSIRTGVNSPLHF.

The chain combines TRBV7-8 with TRBJ2-3, with D tentatively TRBD1 or TRBD2 (6 bases each). V dropped 3 bases and J dropped 6 bases, with 13 bases sitting between them. This CDR3 spans 14 amino acids. Germline values: CDR1 SGHVS, CDR2 FQNEAQ. DNA of the CDR3: TGTGCCAGCAGCTTGTCGGGGGCTGGGGATACGCAGTATTTT. It codes for CASSLSGAGDTQYF.

J is TRBJ2-5 and V is TRBV19; 14 nucleotides agree with TRBD2. Germline CDR1 and CDR2: LNHDA and SQIVND (reference sequence). Trimming at V came to 4 bases and at J to 5 bases, leaving 9 bases not matched to a gene. The CDR3 loop spans 17 amino acids. The CDR3 DNA follows: TGTGCCAGTAGTACCCTCGGGACTAGCGGGGGATGGGAGACCCAGTACTTC. Protein sequence: CASSTLGTSGGWETQYF.

The chain links TRBV7-9 to TRBJ1-5; 8 nucleotides align to TRBD1. J lost 1 base, V lost 7 bases, and 3 bases had no gene match. Germline V gene lookup returns CDR1 SEHNR and CDR2 FQNEAQ (reference sequence). This CDR3 comprises 14 residues. CDR3 sequence: CASNRGDSNQPQHF. Here the CDR3 DNA reads TGTGCCAGCAACAGGGGGGACAGCAATCAGCCCCAGCATTTT.

This chain links TRBV10-3 with TRBJ2-5; maybe TRBD2 (5 bases). CDR1 ENHRY and CDR2 SYGVKD come from the germline V gene. This CDR3 is 16 amino acids long. Trimming shortened V by 3 bases and J by 7 bases, and 21 bases separated the two germline ends. The CDR3 loop is CAISESAYPSRGTQYF. The CDR3 region has the DNA TGTGCCATCAGTGAATCGGCTTACCCCTCCCGGGGGACCCAGTACTTC.

The chain recombines TRBV7-8 with TRBJ2-5, with 9 bases identical to TRBD2. The tail of the sequence fits TRBJ2-7 better, so the J call may be wrong. The CDR3 is 15 amino acids. CDR1 and CDR2 from the germline V gene are SGHVS and FQNEAQ. Written as DNA, the CDR3 is TGTGCCAGCAGCAAAGGCCGGACTAGCGTTAACGAGCAGTACTTC. It codes for CASSKGRTSVNEQYF.

The chain's CDR3 is CASSVVFRGSGGYTF. The CDR3 DNA follows: TGTGCCAGCAGCGTAGTGTTTAGGGGTTCAGGTGGCTACACCTTC. The rearrangement uses TRBV9 and TRBJ1-2; a weak D match, TRBD1 (5 bases). CDR1 SGDLS and CDR2 YYNGEE come from the germline V gene. The CDR3 sequence is 15 residues long. V was clipped by 0 bases and J by 7 bases, with 16 bases between them.

This chain links TRBV10-3 with TRBJ2-2; D might be TRBD2 (6 bases). V lost 6 bases to trimming and J lost 1 base, with 15 bases between them. The germline gives CDR1 ENHRY, CDR2 SYGVKD. The CDR3 sequence is 16 residues long. CDR3 DNA sequence: TGTGCCATCAGCGGTAGCGGTGGAGGGAACACCGGGGAGCTGTTTTTT. It is translated as CAISGSGGGNTGELFF.

The rearrangement uses TRBV5-1 and TRBJ1-5; D is unresolved. The CDR3 is 15 residues long. V was trimmed by 4 bases and J by 9 bases, leaving 20 bases between them. Germline V gene lookup returns CDR1 SGHRS and CDR2 YFSETQ. In DNA form, the CDR3 reads TGCGCCAGCAGCGTAGACGTGGGTCCGCGGTGGCCCCAGCATTTT. This translates into CASSVDVGPRWPQHF.

This chain's CDR3 is CASSSRGGAGTEAFF. The CDR3 DNA is TGTGCCAGCAGCTCCCGGGGGGGGGCTGGGACTGAAGCTTTCTTT. This chain uses TRBV9 with TRBJ1-1, with D possibly TRBD1 on 6 matching bases. Trimming pared 4 bases from V and 5 bases from J, leaving 18 bases between. Germline V gene lookup returns CDR1 SGDLS and CDR2 YYNGEE. CDR3 length equals 15 residues.

The J gene is TRBJ1-3, the V gene TRBV27; D possibly corresponds to TRBD1 (5 bases). The length of the CDR3 is 16 residues. V gave up 2 bases and J gave up 0 bases, with 11 bases separating them. Germline V gives CDR1 MNHEY, CDR2 SMNVEV (reference sequence). Here the CDR3 reads CASSLRWQGSGNTIYF. Written as DNA, the CDR3 is TGTGCCAGCAGTTTAAGGTGGCAGGGCTCTGGAAACACCATATATTTT.

In DNA, the CDR3 is TGTGCCAGCAGCCAGGGGGTTAACTATGGCTACACCTTC. It yields the protein CASSQGVNYGYTF. This chain uses TRBV14 with TRBJ1-2; maybe TRBD1 (5 bases). Germline V gene lookup returns CDR1 SGHDN and CDR2 FVKESK. Trimming cost V 3 bases and J 1 base, with 6 bases left between them. CDR3 size: 13 residues.

The V and J genes are TRBV19 and TRBJ1-2; the D is unclear. The CDR3 extends over 12 amino acids. The V gene lost 6 bases and the J gene lost 7 bases, with 12 bases spanning the gap. Germline V lookup: CDR1 LNHDA, CDR2 SQIVND (reference sequence). DNA of the CDR3: TGTGCCAGTAGATTGCAGCTTAGTGGCTACACCTTC. Encoded protein: CASRLQLSGYTF.

With regard to this clone: The junction departs from the called germline gene at one end, perhaps through a read error. The chain couples TRBV6-5 to TRBJ1-2; D remains unclear. The CDR3 consists of 14 residues. Germline-derived CDR1 and CDR2 are MNHEY and SVGAGI. CDR3 nucleotides: TGTGCCAGCAGTTATTCACCCGGGCCCTATGGCCACACCTTC. This sequence encodes CASSYSPGPYGHTF.

The rearrangement uses TRBV5-1 and TRBJ1-3; D call uncertain. Per germline, CDR1 SGHRS and CDR2 YFSETQ. The CDR3 is 15 amino acids. V lost 0 bases and J lost 3, with 10 bases in between. The chain's CDR3 is CASSLASGFGNTIYF. The CDR3 coding sequence is TGCGCCAGCAGCTTGGCATCAGGATTTGGAAACACCATATATTTT. The whole variable domain, filled in from reference TRBV5-1 and TRBJ1-3, reads KAGVTQTPRYLIKTRGQQVTLSCSPISGHRSVSWYQQTPGQGLQFLFEYFSETQRNKGNFPGRFSGRQFSNSRSEMNVSTLELGDSALYLCASSLASGFGNTIYFGEGSWLTVV.

The CDR3 is CASSQDSTSGAQYF. The CDR3 bases are TGTGCCAGCAGCCAAGACAGCACCTCGGGGGCCCAGTACTTC. The rearrangement links TRBV14 to TRBJ2-5; D might be TRBD2 (6 bases). The CDR3 contains 14 residues. CDR1 SGHDN and CDR2 FVKESK come from the germline V gene. V lost 0 bases, J lost 9 bases, and 14 bases lay in between.

The rearrangement joins TRBV5-5 to TRBJ1-6; D unresolved. Germline V gene sequence: CDR1 SGHKS, CDR2 YYEKEE (reference sequence). CDR3 length: 15 residues. The ends were cut back, 0 bases at V and 10 bases at J, with 14 bases in the middle. This CDR3 is CASSLVPKRTSPLHF. The CDR3 region has the DNA TGTGCCAGCAGCTTGGTGCCAAAAAGGACGTCACCCCTCCACTTT.

This clone was counted a single time. The chain joins TRBV18 to TRBJ1-3; D gene unclear. Germline lookup yields CDR1 KGHSH and CDR2 LQKENI. This CDR3 is built from 15 residues. The V gene lost 5 bases and the J gene lost 0 bases, with 11 bases spanning the gap. The CDR3 DNA sequence: TGTGCCAGCTCATATAGCAAAGACTCTGGAAACACCATATATTTT. It is translated as CASSYSKDSGNTIYF.

This clone has only a few counts. The rearrangement uses TRBV5-1 and TRBJ1-2, with D maybe TRBD1 (6 bases). The germline V gene has CDR1 SGHRS and CDR2 YFSETQ. V was shortened by 3 bases and J by 0 bases, with 12 bases between the two germline ends. The length of the CDR3 is 15 residues. This CDR3 is CASSSGQTPNYGYTF. The DNA of the CDR3 is TGCGCCAGCAGCTCGGGACAAACACCTAACTATGGCTACACCTTC.